Listed here is a single TCR beta chain. The assay was immunoSEQ multiplex PCR, and TCRdb's table has in-frame clones only and misses some. The profile covers 230,000 or so clones, with 90% to 95% appearing a single time and roughly 1.6% taken by the ten largest. These data originate in a study of control samples from healthy donors and cancer patients. This CDR3 is 14 amino acids long. Germline CDR1 LNHDA, CDR2 SQIVND (reference sequence). V trimming: 10 bases; J trimming: 5 bases; junction bases outside the gene matches: 11. The sequencing input was blood. The rearrangement joins TRBV19 to TRBJ1-5; 7 bases match TRBD1. The TCR sequence derives from a man in his fifties or sixties in good health. The CDR3 sequence is CATFTGAGDQPQHF. CDR3 DNA sequence: TGTGCCACCTTTACAGGGGCGGGGGATCAGCCCCAGCATTTT.